The clone carrying this TCR beta chain was recorded only once. Its antigen is not identified. This sample is drawn from a study of shared clonotypes between healthy human individuals. Replicate sorted-subset PCRs were loaded with 150 to 200 ng DNA, 31,000 or so T cell genomes. Sequencing was performed with immunoSEQ multiplex PCR; in TCRdb, only in-frame clones are kept and a portion is missing. The table records about 1.5 million clones, approximately 97% of them present only once. General study results and limits: Estimated richness was generally greater in naive than memory subsets. With several donors compared, around 5.4% of naive CD4 clonotypes were shared.

J lost 1 base, V lost 0 bases, and 3 bases had no gene match. The CDR3 spans 17 residues. Germline CDR1 reads ENHRY; CDR2 reads SYGVKD. The V and J genes are TRBV10-3 and TRBJ2-6, with 7 bases fitting TRBD1. Sequencing input: naive CD4+ T cells sorted from blood. The subset is: CD45RA+ positively selected. This sequence originates from a man aged 25-40 years in good health. CDR3: CAISESTGLSGANVLTF. The CDR3 coding sequence is TGTGCCATCAGTGAGTCGACAGGGCTTTCTGGGGCCAACGTCCTGACTTTC.